Listed below are T cell receptor beta chains from one sample, sequenced in a study of T cells in Graves' hyperthyroidism and ophthalmopathy. Via MiXCR, TCRdb re-called the multiplex PCR reads, giving one row per CDR3 protein. In the table there are some 350,000 distinct CDR3 sequences, approximately 14% of which are singletons. The sample taken for sequencing was blood. The receptors here all came from a young woman with Graves' hyperthyroidism that later progressed to Graves' ophthalmopathy. CDR3s include the opening cysteine and the closing phenylalanine or tryptophan. The D gene is left open where the match is weak.

v_gene: TRBV5-4; j_gene: TRBJ2-5; d_gene: TRBD2; CDR3aa: CASSLETSGRWETQYF
v_gene: TRBV3-1; j_gene: TRBJ1-6; d_gene: -; CDR3aa: CASSPSQVGGVSPLHF
v_gene: TRBV6-6; j_gene: TRBJ2-5; d_gene: -; CDR3aa: CASSYSRLGGGEAQYF
v_gene: TRBV20-1; j_gene: TRBJ2-7; d_gene: -; CDR3aa: CSAWTVGGGEQYF
v_gene: TRBV7-2; j_gene: TRBJ1-6; d_gene: -; CDR3aa: CASSKNVGAYNSPLHF
v_gene: TRBV20-1; j_gene: TRBJ2-7; d_gene: -; CDR3aa: CSGGQDSYERYF
v_gene: TRBV3-1; j_gene: TRBJ1-4; d_gene: -; CDR3aa: CASSQDLVGGREKLFF
v_gene: TRBV7-8; j_gene: TRBJ2-5; d_gene: TRBD1; CDR3aa: CASSFTGERESQYF
v_gene: TRBV5-6; j_gene: TRBJ1-6; d_gene: -; CDR3aa: CASSLGFYSPLHF
v_gene: TRBV4-1; j_gene: TRBJ1-2; d_gene: -; CDR3aa: CASSQDSRTLTAYGYTF
v_gene: TRBV27; j_gene: TRBJ2-2; d_gene: TRBD2; CDR3aa: CASSYRTSGRWNTGELFF
v_gene: TRBV28; j_gene: TRBJ2-3; d_gene: -; CDR3aa: CASSLPSTSDTQYF
v_gene: TRBV13; j_gene: TRBJ2-1; d_gene: TRBD2; CDR3aa: CASSLVPSGSYNEQFF
v_gene: TRBV12-3/TRBV12-4; j_gene: TRBJ2-3; d_gene: -; CDR3aa: CASTVGGGAVLTDTQYF
v_gene: TRBV7-9; j_gene: TRBJ2-3; d_gene: -; CDR3aa: CASSQDRATDTQYF
v_gene: TRBV20-1; j_gene: TRBJ1-1; d_gene: -; CDR3aa: CSANQGSGSTFF
v_gene: TRBV4-3; j_gene: TRBJ2-2; d_gene: -; CDR3aa: CASSQGHRTNTGELFF
v_gene: TRBV2; j_gene: TRBJ2-5; d_gene: -; CDR3aa: CASSDSGIQETQYF
v_gene: TRBV7-8; j_gene: TRBJ2-1; d_gene: -; CDR3aa: CASSLEVRLGNEQFF
v_gene: TRBV20-1; j_gene: TRBJ2-1; d_gene: TRBD2; CDR3aa: CSARDLSGSSYNEQFF
v_gene: TRBV6-1; j_gene: TRBJ1-1; d_gene: -; CDR3aa: CASRPGQLNTEAFF
v_gene: TRBV6-2/TRBV6-3; j_gene: TRBJ1-1; d_gene: TRBD1; CDR3aa: CVSNRGLLTEAFF
v_gene: TRBV7-8; j_gene: TRBJ2-7; d_gene: TRBD1; CDR3aa: CVSSLARGQAYEQYF
v_gene: TRBV7-2; j_gene: TRBJ1-1; d_gene: -; CDR3aa: CASSFGVFEAFF
v_gene: TRBV11-2; j_gene: TRBJ2-3; d_gene: -; CDR3aa: CASSLLKGGTDHRTQYF
v_gene: TRBV10-3; j_gene: TRBJ2-7; d_gene: TRBD2; CDR3aa: CAISEPAGGVEQYF
v_gene: TRBV27; j_gene: TRBJ2-3; d_gene: TRBD2; CDR3aa: CASSLWASGSLTDTQYF
v_gene: TRBV28; j_gene: TRBJ2-7; d_gene: -; CDR3aa: CASRLGSGLYEQYF
v_gene: TRBV20-1; j_gene: TRBJ2-7; d_gene: -; CDR3aa: CSAPSGAIRYEQYF
v_gene: TRBV5-4; j_gene: TRBJ1-6; d_gene: -; CDR3aa: CASSTGASPYNSPLHF
v_gene: TRBV9; j_gene: TRBJ2-7; d_gene: TRBD2; CDR3aa: CASSAGDYPYYERYF
v_gene: TRBV27; j_gene: TRBJ2-7; d_gene: TRBD2; CDR3aa: CASSPRGREGYEQYF
v_gene: TRBV2; j_gene: TRBJ1-4; d_gene: TRBD1; CDR3aa: CASRRDRVEEKLFF
v_gene: TRBV15; j_gene: TRBJ2-7; d_gene: -; CDR3aa: CATSTSESSYEQYF
v_gene: TRBV4-1; j_gene: TRBJ2-7; d_gene: TRBD2; CDR3aa: CASSQKTVMAGGSPYEQYF
v_gene: TRBV4-1; j_gene: TRBJ2-3; d_gene: -; CDR3aa: CASSQDPTPTDTQYF
v_gene: TRBV5-1; j_gene: TRBJ1-2; d_gene: -; CDR3aa: CASRNHRESERYTF
v_gene: TRBV29-1; j_gene: TRBJ2-1; d_gene: -; CDR3aa: CSVDGERTYNEQFF
v_gene: TRBV6-1; j_gene: TRBJ1-6; d_gene: TRBD1; CDR3aa: CASSYRFMAGGLHNSPLHF
v_gene: TRBV3-1; j_gene: TRBJ1-6; d_gene: -; CDR3aa: CASSQDWVTDSPLHF
v_gene: TRBV7-9; j_gene: TRBJ2-2; d_gene: TRBD1; CDR3aa: CASSPRQGADTGELFF
v_gene: TRBV4-2; j_gene: TRBJ1-6; d_gene: TRBD1; CDR3aa: CASSGASGTGGLSSPLHF
v_gene: TRBV6-1; j_gene: TRBJ2-5; d_gene: TRBD1; CDR3aa: CASTPIPGGGQETQYF
v_gene: TRBV27; j_gene: TRBJ1-6; d_gene: -; CDR3aa: CASTRGVDNSPLHF
v_gene: TRBV20-1; j_gene: TRBJ2-3; d_gene: -; CDR3aa: CSAKIRVDTQYF
v_gene: TRBV28; j_gene: TRBJ1-2; d_gene: -; CDR3aa: CASSLYAVNGYTF
v_gene: TRBV7-6; j_gene: TRBJ2-7; d_gene: -; CDR3aa: CASSSTVAGTSEQYF
v_gene: TRBV11-2; j_gene: TRBJ2-1; d_gene: -; CDR3aa: CASSFQLRLNEQFF
v_gene: TRBV10-3; j_gene: TRBJ1-1; d_gene: -; CDR3aa: CAISEAPNTEAFF
v_gene: TRBV27; j_gene: TRBJ2-7; d_gene: -; CDR3aa: CASSFLASSYEQYF
v_gene: TRBV6-2/TRBV6-3; j_gene: TRBJ1-4; d_gene: -; CDR3aa: CASSLTDPEFLFF
v_gene: TRBV9; j_gene: TRBJ2-1; d_gene: TRBD2; CDR3aa: CASSLGTRFSYNEQFF
v_gene: TRBV2; j_gene: TRBJ1-5; d_gene: TRBD1; CDR3aa: CASSEDRGNNQPQHF
v_gene: TRBV28; j_gene: TRBJ2-7; d_gene: -; CDR3aa: CASSLPPEQYF
v_gene: TRBV2; j_gene: TRBJ1-6; d_gene: -; CDR3aa: CASSDGVFNNSPLHF
v_gene: TRBV11-2; j_gene: TRBJ2-1; d_gene: -; CDR3aa: CASSFTLDDYNEQFF
v_gene: TRBV4-2; j_gene: TRBJ2-3; d_gene: TRBD2; CDR3aa: CASSQDIAGGGDTQYF
v_gene: TRBV4-1; j_gene: TRBJ2-2; d_gene: -; CDR3aa: CASSQERVAGELFF
v_gene: TRBV4-1; j_gene: TRBJ2-7; d_gene: TRBD1; CDR3aa: CASSHDDGTGTYEQYF
v_gene: TRBV7-9; j_gene: TRBJ2-1; d_gene: TRBD2; CDR3aa: CASRSGLAGVEQFF